This T cell receptor (beta chain) was recovered during a study of blood T cells in healthy people across ages. Study-wide points: Because sorting was not performed, PBMCs prevented conclusive naive versus antigen-experienced comparison.

Together with a sample-barcoded 5' primer, a J-beta primer mix was included in a second PCR lasting roughly 7 to 11 cycles. TCRdb analysed the 5' RACE reads with MiXCR anew, one entry per CDR3 protein. Among roughly 2 million distinct CDR3 sequences listed, 49% were seen once. This clonotype was detected a few times. Its antigen is as yet unknown. V dropped 0 bases and J dropped 3 bases, with 19 bases sitting between them. The germline gives CDR1 ENHRY, CDR2 SYGVKD. This CDR3 has 18 amino acids. This receptor was identified in a woman in her thirties or forties in good health. Sequenced: blood. This chain links TRBV10-3 with TRBJ2-3, with D perhaps assigned TRBD1 or TRBD2 (5 bases each). The CDR3 sequence is CAISESYGGQTRTDTQYF. CDR3 nucleotide sequence: TGTGCCATCAGTGAGTCATATGGGGGTCAAACAAGAACAGATACGCAGTATTTT.